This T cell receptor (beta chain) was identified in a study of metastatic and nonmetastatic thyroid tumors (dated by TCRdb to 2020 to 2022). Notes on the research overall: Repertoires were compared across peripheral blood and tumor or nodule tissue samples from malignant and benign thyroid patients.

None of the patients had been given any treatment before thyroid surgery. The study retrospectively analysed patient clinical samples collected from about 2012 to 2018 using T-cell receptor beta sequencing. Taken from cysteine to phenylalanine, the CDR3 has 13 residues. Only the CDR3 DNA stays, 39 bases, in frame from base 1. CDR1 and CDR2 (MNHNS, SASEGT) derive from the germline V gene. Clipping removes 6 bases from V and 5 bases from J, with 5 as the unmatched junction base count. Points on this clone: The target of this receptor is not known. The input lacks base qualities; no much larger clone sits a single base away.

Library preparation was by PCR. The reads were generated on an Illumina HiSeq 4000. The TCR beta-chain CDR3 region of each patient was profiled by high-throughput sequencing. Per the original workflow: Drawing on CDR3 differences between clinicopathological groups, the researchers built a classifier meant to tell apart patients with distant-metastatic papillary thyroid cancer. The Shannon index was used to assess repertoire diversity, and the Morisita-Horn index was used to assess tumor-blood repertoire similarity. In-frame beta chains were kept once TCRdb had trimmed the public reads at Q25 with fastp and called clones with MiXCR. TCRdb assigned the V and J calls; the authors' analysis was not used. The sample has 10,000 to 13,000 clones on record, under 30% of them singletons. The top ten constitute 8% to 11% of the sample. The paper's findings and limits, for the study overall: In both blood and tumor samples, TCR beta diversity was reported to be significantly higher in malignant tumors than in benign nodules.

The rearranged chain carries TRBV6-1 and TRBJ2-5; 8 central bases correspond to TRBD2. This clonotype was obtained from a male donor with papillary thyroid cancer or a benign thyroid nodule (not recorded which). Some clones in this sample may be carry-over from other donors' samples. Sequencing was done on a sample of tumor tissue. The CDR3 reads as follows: CASSGLALETQYF. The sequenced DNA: TGTGCCAGCAGCGGACTAGCTCTGGAGACCCAGTACTTC.